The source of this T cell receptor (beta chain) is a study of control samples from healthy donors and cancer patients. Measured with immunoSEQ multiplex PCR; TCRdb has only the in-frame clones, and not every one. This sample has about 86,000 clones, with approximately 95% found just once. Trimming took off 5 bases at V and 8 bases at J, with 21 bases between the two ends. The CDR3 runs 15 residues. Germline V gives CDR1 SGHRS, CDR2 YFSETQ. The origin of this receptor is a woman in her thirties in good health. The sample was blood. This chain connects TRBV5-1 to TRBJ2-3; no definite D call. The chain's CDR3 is CASSSPGSTTGTQYF. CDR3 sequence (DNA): TGCGCCAGCAGTTCACCGGGTTCAACTACTGGTACGCAGTATTTT.